Listed below are T cell receptor beta chains from one sample, sequenced in a study of cytomegalovirus exposure and HLA in healthy donors. Libraries were prepared by immunoSEQ multiplex PCR; TCRdb keeps only in-frame clonotypes and omits some of them. Among 160,000 or so clones, about 82% were seen once, and the ten largest hold about 7.7%. The specimen sequenced was PBMCs. The receptors originated from a woman aged 25 to 45 in good health and CMV-seropositive. The CDR3 runs from the conserved cysteine through the conserved F or W. Fields, in order: J gene, V gene, D gene, CDR3 protein, CDR3 DNA. A D gene is named only where the DNA matches it firmly.

TRBJ2-1 | TRBV7-9 | TRBD2 | CSSSLGLGPMNEQFF | TGTTCCAGCAGCTTAGGACTAGGCCCTATGAATGAGCAGTTCTTC
TRBJ1-6 | TRBV6-6 | TRBD1 | CASSYYPGQGDSPLHF | TGTGCCAGCAGTTACTATCCGGGACAGGGGGATTCACCCCTCCACTTT
TRBJ1-3 | TRBV28 | - | CASSFRGPNRGNTIYF | TGTGCCAGCAGTTTCCGCGGGCCGAACCGAGGAAACACCATATATTTT
TRBJ1-5 | TRBV28 | - | CASSPSQQPQHF | TGTGCCAGCAGTCCATCACAGCAGCCCCAGCATTTT
TRBJ2-7 | TRBV21-1 | - | CASSREDRYEQYF | TGTGCCAGCAGCAGAGAAGACAGATACGAGCAGTACTTC
TRBJ2-1 | TRBV4-2 | TRBD2 | CASSSILAGGGYEQFF | TGTGCCAGCAGTTCTATACTAGCGGGGGGGGGATATGAGCAGTTCTTC
TRBJ1-3 | TRBV5-6 | - | CASSLVSSGNTIYF | TGTGCCAGCAGCTTGGTTAGCTCTGGAAACACCATATATTTT
TRBJ2-5 | TRBV5-1 | TRBD1 | CASRYRDRQETQYF | TGCGCCAGCAGATACCGGGACAGGCAAGAGACCCAGTACTTC
TRBJ2-3 | TRBV7-9 | - | CASTNGGGQGTDTQYF | TGTGCCAGCACCAATGGGGGGGGGCAGGGGACAGATACGCAGTATTTT
TRBJ1-2 | TRBV7-2 | TRBD1 | CASSTMGQGGLRDYGYTF | TGTGCCAGCAGCACAATGGGACAGGGGGGGCTCCGGGACTATGGCTACACCTTC